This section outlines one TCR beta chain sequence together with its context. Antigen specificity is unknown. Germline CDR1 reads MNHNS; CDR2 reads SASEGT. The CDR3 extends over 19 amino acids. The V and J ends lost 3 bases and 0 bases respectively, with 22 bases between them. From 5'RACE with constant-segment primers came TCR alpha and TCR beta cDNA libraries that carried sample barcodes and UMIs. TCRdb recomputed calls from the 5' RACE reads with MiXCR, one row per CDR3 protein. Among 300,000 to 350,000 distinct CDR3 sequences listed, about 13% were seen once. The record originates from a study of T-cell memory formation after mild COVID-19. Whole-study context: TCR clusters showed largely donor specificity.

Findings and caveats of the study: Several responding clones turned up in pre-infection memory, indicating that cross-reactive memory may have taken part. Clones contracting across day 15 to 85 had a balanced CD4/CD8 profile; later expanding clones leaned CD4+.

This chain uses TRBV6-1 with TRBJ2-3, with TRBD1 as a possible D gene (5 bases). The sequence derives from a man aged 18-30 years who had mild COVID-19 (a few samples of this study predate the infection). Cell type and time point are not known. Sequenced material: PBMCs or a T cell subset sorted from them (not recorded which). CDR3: CASSDSPEVRTPSTDTQYF. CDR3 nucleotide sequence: TGTGCCAGCAGTGATAGCCCGGAAGTTCGGACACCAAGCACAGATACGCAGTATTTT.